This T cell receptor beta chain comes out of a study of cytomegalovirus exposure and HLA in healthy donors. Per the germline V gene, CDR1 is LNHDA and CDR2 is SQIVND (reference sequence). The CDR3 covers 14 residues. V was clipped by 3 bases and J by 5 bases; unmatched bases: 7. The PCR ran on 60 Vbeta and 13 Jbeta primers. Assay used: immunoSEQ multiplex PCR; TCRdb lists only in-frame clones, some missing. The data hold 160,000 or so clones, with almost 85% observed a single time. A word on this clone: Its target is unknown.

General study results and limits: Trimming of TCR beta V- and J-genes showed a link, identified in a later analysis, to a missense DCLRE1C variant. A later examination showed that TCR association rates differed by HLA locus, with DRB1 most and HLA-C fewest. Specificity for CMV antigens was confirmed in vitro for a few of the CMV-associated chains. High specificity and sensitivity for cytomegalovirus status were reported for the classifier.

The receptor's source is a woman between 50 and 59 years old in good health and CMV-seronegative. The V and J genes are TRBV19 and TRBJ2-7, with 7 bases that match TRBD1. Sample: PBMCs. The CDR3 here is CASSMMTGYDEQYF. CDR3 DNA: TGTGCCAGTAGTATGATGACAGGGTACGACGAGCAGTACTTC.